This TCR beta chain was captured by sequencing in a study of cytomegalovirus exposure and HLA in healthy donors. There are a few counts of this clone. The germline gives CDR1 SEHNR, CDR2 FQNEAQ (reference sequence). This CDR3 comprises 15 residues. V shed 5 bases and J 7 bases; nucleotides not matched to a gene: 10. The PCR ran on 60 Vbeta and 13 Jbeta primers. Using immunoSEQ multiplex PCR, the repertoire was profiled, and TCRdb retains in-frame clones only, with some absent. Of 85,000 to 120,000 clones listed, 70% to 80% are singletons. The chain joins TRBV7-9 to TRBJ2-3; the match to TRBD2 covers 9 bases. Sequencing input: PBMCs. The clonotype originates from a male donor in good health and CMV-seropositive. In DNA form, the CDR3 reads TGTGCCAGCAGCCAAGGGACTAGCAAAGAAAATACGCAGTATTTT. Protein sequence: CASSQGTSKENTQYF.